This T cell receptor beta chain derives from a study of blood T cell repertoires in COVID-19. Background on the study: The United States, Italy and Spain were the sources of the acute and convalescent COVID-19 samples. PBMCs, B-cell-depleted T cells, or T cells were the source of the cDNA or gDNA that made up the material.

Authors' analysis steps: Estimated nucleated cell counts came from reference gene primer amplification. Assay: immunoSEQ multiplex PCR; the TCRdb copy retains only in-frame clones and omits some. V and J calls and clone size are as listed in that table; D and trimming were resolved from the DNA. The sample includes under 200,000 clones, 76% of them seen just once. The CDR3 runs 14 residues. In germline, CDR1 is LGHNA, CDR2 YSLEER. The trim removed 7 bases at V and 8 bases at J, leaving 12 bases unmatched. This chain uses TRBV4-3 with TRBJ1-2; 8 positions match TRBD1. Sequencing used peripheral blood. This TCR was recovered from a woman aged 80 or older with acute or convalescent COVID-19. CDR3 in amino acids: CASKRTGIIGGYTF. Here the CDR3 DNA reads TGCGCCAGCAAAAGGACAGGGATAATCGGAGGCTACACCTTC.